Listed below are T cell receptor beta chains from one sample, sequenced in a study of blood T cells in healthy people across ages. Via MiXCR, TCRdb re-called the 5' RACE reads, giving one row per CDR3 protein. The profile shows approximately 1.5 million distinct CDR3 sequences, roughly 32% of them singletons. The source material was blood. The receptors here all came from a woman in her twenties or thirties in good health. Each CDR3 is given with its conserved first and last residue. Each record gives: clone size, V gene, CDR3 length, D gene, J gene, CDR3 protein, CDR3 DNA. The D gene is left open where the match is weak. Clone size is given for some rows only: seen once, a few or many times, or a class if the clone is expanded.

abundance: .
v_gene: TRBV7-6
len: 16
d_gene: .
j_gene: TRBJ1-2
CDR3aa: CASSSNGGPGFYGYTF
CDR3nt: TGTGCCAGCAGCTCGAATGGTGGGCCAGGGTTCTATGGCTACACCTTC

abundance: few
v_gene: TRBV28
len: 15
d_gene: TRBD2
j_gene: TRBJ2-5
CDR3aa: CASSPRAGELETQYF
CDR3nt: TGTGCCAGCAGCCCCCGAGCGGGAGAGTTAGAGACCCAGTACTTC

abundance: .
v_gene: TRBV9
len: 16
d_gene: TRBD1
j_gene: TRBJ2-2
CDR3aa: CASSIHRGSDTGELFF
CDR3nt: TGTGCCAGCAGCATCCACAGGGGATCGGACACCGGGGAGCTGTTTTTT

abundance: many
v_gene: TRBV6-2/TRBV6-3
len: 14
d_gene: .
j_gene: TRBJ2-7
CDR3aa: CASSRPRDSSEQYF
CDR3nt: TGTGCCAGCAGCCGCCCCCGGGACTCGTCCGAGCAGTACTTC

abundance: .
v_gene: TRBV5-1
len: 15
d_gene: TRBD2
j_gene: TRBJ2-7
CDR3aa: CASSQLAGVGYEQYF
CDR3nt: TGCGCCAGCAGCCAACTAGCGGGAGTTGGATACGAGCAGTACTTC

abundance: .
v_gene: TRBV2
len: 15
d_gene: .
j_gene: TRBJ2-7
CDR3aa: CAGSEASGTFYEQYF
CDR3nt: TGTGCCGGCAGTGAAGCGTCGGGCACCTTCTACGAGCAGTACTTC

abundance: .
v_gene: TRBV20-1
len: 14
d_gene: TRBD2
j_gene: TRBJ2-7
CDR3aa: CSARDPSGRGEQYF
CDR3nt: TGCAGTGCTAGGGATCCCAGTGGGAGGGGCGAGCAGTACTTC

abundance: few
v_gene: TRBV29-1
len: 14
d_gene: TRBD1
j_gene: TRBJ1-1
CDR3aa: CSVELQGVKTEAFF
CDR3nt: TGTAGCGTTGAGTTACAGGGGGTGAAAACTGAAGCTTTCTTT

abundance: few
v_gene: TRBV6-2/TRBV6-3
len: 16
d_gene: .
j_gene: TRBJ2-1
CDR3aa: CAIWGPSEQTYNEQFF
CDR3nt: TGTGCCATCTGGGGCCCTAGCGAACAAACCTACAATGAGCAGTTCTTC

abundance: .
v_gene: TRBV5-1
len: 15
d_gene: TRBD1
j_gene: TRBJ2-1
CDR3aa: CASSDPGQAVFEQFF
CDR3nt: TGCGCCAGCAGCGATCCGGGACAGGCCGTCTTTGAGCAGTTCTTC

abundance: few
v_gene: TRBV4-1
len: 15
d_gene: .
j_gene: TRBJ1-5
CDR3aa: CASSQERQKHQPQHF
CDR3nt: TGCGCCAGCAGCCAAGAGAGGCAGAAGCATCAGCCCCAGCATTTT

abundance: once
v_gene: TRBV7-6
len: 14
d_gene: .
j_gene: TRBJ1-6
CDR3aa: CASSLYAGNSPLHF
CDR3nt: TGTGCCAGCAGCTTATACGCGGGTAATTCACCCCTCCACTTT

abundance: few
v_gene: TRBV7-2
len: 14
d_gene: TRBD1
j_gene: TRBJ1-6
CDR3aa: CASSGWTGQSPLHF
CDR3nt: TGTGCCAGCAGTGGGTGGACAGGGCAATCACCCCTCCACTTT

abundance: .
v_gene: TRBV6-1
len: 13
d_gene: .
j_gene: TRBJ2-1
CDR3aa: CASRGLGYNEQFF
CDR3nt: TGTGCCAGCAGAGGACTGGGCTACAATGAGCAGTTCTTC

abundance: .
v_gene: TRBV4-2
len: 17
d_gene: .
j_gene: TRBJ1-5
CDR3aa: CASSQDLARGGNQPQHF
CDR3nt: TGTGCCAGCAGCCAAGATCTCGCCCGGGGTGGGAATCAGCCCCAGCATTTT

abundance: .
v_gene: TRBV18
len: 16
d_gene: TRBD2
j_gene: TRBJ2-1
CDR3aa: CASSSLMGLAGSEQFF
CDR3nt: TGTGCCAGCTCATCCTTAATGGGACTAGCGGGTTCGGAGCAGTTCTTC

abundance: few
v_gene: TRBV27
len: 14
d_gene: .
j_gene: TRBJ1-1
CDR3aa: CASSLSRGAGEAFF
CDR3nt: TGTGCCAGCAGTTTATCCCGGGGGGCAGGTGAAGCTTTCTTT

abundance: few
v_gene: TRBV12-3/TRBV12-4
len: 14
d_gene: .
j_gene: TRBJ2-7
CDR3aa: CASSHTSSHYEQYF
CDR3nt: TGTGCCAGCAGCCACACTAGCAGCCACTACGAGCAGTACTTC

abundance: few
v_gene: TRBV6-5
len: 15
d_gene: .
j_gene: TRBJ1-2
CDR3aa: CASSYSLGSSRGYTF
CDR3nt: TGTGCCAGCAGTTACTCGCTCGGCTCATCAAGGGGCTACACCTTC

abundance: .
v_gene: TRBV6-4
len: 15
d_gene: .
j_gene: TRBJ2-1
CDR3aa: CASSAGRGARNEQFF
CDR3nt: TGTGCCAGCAGTGCGGGACGGGGGGCGCGAAATGAGCAGTTCTTC

abundance: many
v_gene: TRBV29-1
len: 14
d_gene: TRBD1
j_gene: TRBJ2-3
CDR3aa: CSVVGTGLTDTQYF
CDR3nt: TGCAGCGTCGTTGGGACAGGCCTCACAGATACGCAGTATTTT

abundance: .
v_gene: TRBV29-1
len: 12
d_gene: .
j_gene: TRBJ2-1
CDR3aa: CSVTRQGNEQFF
CDR3nt: TGCAGCGTTACGCGCCAAGGCAATGAGCAGTTCTTC

abundance: .
v_gene: TRBV11-2
len: 14
d_gene: TRBD1
j_gene: TRBJ1-5
CDR3aa: CASSLGQGPWPQHF
CDR3nt: TGTGCCAGCAGCTTAGGACAGGGCCCCTGGCCCCAGCATTTT

abundance: .
v_gene: TRBV28
len: 14
d_gene: TRBD1
j_gene: TRBJ2-7
CDR3aa: CASSLTGGGAEQYF
CDR3nt: TGTGCCAGCAGTCTCACAGGGGGTGGTGCCGAGCAGTACTTC

abundance: .
v_gene: TRBV5-1
len: 16
d_gene: TRBD2
j_gene: TRBJ2-5
CDR3aa: CASSLAGGLLQETQYF
CDR3nt: TGCGCCAGCAGCCTGGCGGGGGGACTACTTCAAGAGACCCAGTACTTC

abundance: .
v_gene: TRBV27
len: 13
d_gene: .
j_gene: TRBJ2-3
CDR3aa: CASSTPPGGAQYF
CDR3nt: TGTGCCAGCAGTACACCACCGGGCGGTGCGCAGTATTTT

abundance: few
v_gene: TRBV23-1
len: 15
d_gene: .
j_gene: TRBJ2-1
CDR3aa: CASSQSRGCYNEQFF
CDR3nt: TGCGCCAGCAGTCAATCCCGCGGGTGCTACAATGAGCAGTTCTTC

abundance: many
v_gene: TRBV7-2
len: 12
d_gene: .
j_gene: TRBJ2-3
CDR3aa: CASSPMADTQYF
CDR3nt: TGTGCCAGCAGCCCAATGGCAGATACGCAGTATTTT

abundance: many
v_gene: TRBV14
len: 14
d_gene: TRBD2
j_gene: TRBJ2-7
CDR3aa: CASSLGLVSYEQYF
CDR3nt: TGTGCCAGCAGCCTTGGACTAGTTTCCTACGAGCAGTACTTC

abundance: .
v_gene: TRBV20-1
len: 11
d_gene: .
j_gene: TRBJ2-7
CDR3aa: CSASVQGEQYF
CDR3nt: TGCAGTGCTTCGGTACAGGGCGAGCAGTACTTC

abundance: .
v_gene: TRBV4-1
len: 15
d_gene: .
j_gene: TRBJ2-2
CDR3aa: CASRAAVANTGELFF
CDR3nt: TGCGCCAGCAGGGCGGCGGTCGCGAACACCGGGGAGCTGTTTTTT

abundance: .
v_gene: TRBV5-1
len: 15
d_gene: .
j_gene: TRBJ2-7
CDR3aa: CASSLHGRVSYEQYF
CDR3nt: TGCGCCAGCAGCCTCCACGGCAGGGTGTCCTACGAGCAGTACTTC

abundance: few
v_gene: TRBV28
len: 16
d_gene: .
j_gene: TRBJ2-5
CDR3aa: CASSLGQGLLQETQYF
CDR3nt: TGTGCCAGCAGTTTAGGCCAGGGGCTACTCCAAGAGACCCAGTACTTC

abundance: many
v_gene: TRBV27
len: 13
d_gene: .
j_gene: TRBJ1-2
CDR3aa: CASRETGNYGYTF
CDR3nt: TGTGCCAGCAGAGAGACAGGAAACTATGGCTACACCTTC

abundance: .
v_gene: TRBV19
len: 15
d_gene: .
j_gene: TRBJ1-6
CDR3aa: CASSPRTEGNSPLHF
CDR3nt: TGTGCCAGTAGTCCCCGGACGGAGGGCAATTCACCCCTCCACTTT

abundance: .
v_gene: TRBV20-1
len: 15
d_gene: TRBD2
j_gene: TRBJ2-3
CDR3aa: CSARDTAGGPDTQYF
CDR3nt: TGCAGTGCTAGAGATACCGCGGGGGGGCCGGATACGCAGTATTTT

abundance: .
v_gene: TRBV20-1
len: 11
d_gene: .
j_gene: TRBJ2-3
CDR3aa: CSESAGDTQYF
CDR3nt: TGCAGTGAGTCCGCGGGGGATACGCAGTATTTT

abundance: few
v_gene: TRBV20-1
len: 15
d_gene: TRBD1
j_gene: TRBJ2-1
CDR3aa: CSARLGTGKYNEQFF
CDR3nt: TGCAGTGCTAGACTCGGGACAGGGAAATACAATGAGCAGTTCTTC

abundance: few
v_gene: TRBV7-3
len: 14
d_gene: .
j_gene: TRBJ1-2
CDR3aa: CVSSSLTRTYGYTF
CDR3nt: TGTGTCAGCAGCTCCTTGACCAGGACTTATGGCTACACCTTC

abundance: few
v_gene: TRBV29-1
len: 15
d_gene: .
j_gene: TRBJ1-2
CDR3aa: CSVKGRKGPLEGYTF
CDR3nt: TGCAGCGTTAAAGGTCGGAAGGGTCCATTAGAGGGCTACACCTTC

abundance: .
v_gene: TRBV18
len: 17
d_gene: TRBD2
j_gene: TRBJ2-5
CDR3aa: CASPPRGAGDLQETQYF
CDR3nt: TGTGCCAGCCCACCAAGAGGAGCGGGAGATCTTCAAGAGACCCAGTACTTC

abundance: .
v_gene: TRBV15
len: 13
d_gene: TRBD1
j_gene: TRBJ1-5
CDR3aa: CATSDRGGQPQHF
CDR3nt: TGTGCCACCTCGGACAGGGGAGGCCAGCCCCAGCATTTT

abundance: few
v_gene: TRBV4-2
len: 15
d_gene: .
j_gene: TRBJ2-7
CDR3aa: CASSQDGAREVAQYF
CDR3nt: TGTGCCAGCAGCCAAGATGGTGCCAGGGAGGTCGCGCAGTACTTC

abundance: few
v_gene: TRBV20-1
len: 11
d_gene: TRBD1
j_gene: TRBJ1-2
CDR3aa: CSAGQGDGYTF
CDR3nt: TGCAGTGCGGGACAGGGGGATGGCTACACCTTC

abundance: .
v_gene: TRBV30
len: 14
d_gene: TRBD2
j_gene: TRBJ2-1
CDR3aa: CAWILSGGVHEQFF
CDR3nt: TGTGCCTGGATCCTCTCGGGAGGGGTCCATGAGCAGTTCTTC

abundance: .
v_gene: TRBV12-3/TRBV12-4
len: 13
d_gene: TRBD2
j_gene: TRBJ2-7
CDR3aa: CASSLGGRPVQYF
CDR3nt: TGTGCCAGCAGTTTGGGAGGGAGGCCCGTGCAGTACTTC

abundance: few
v_gene: TRBV12-3/TRBV12-4
len: 15
d_gene: .
j_gene: TRBJ2-1
CDR3aa: CAGTSGPSSYNEQFF
CDR3nt: TGTGCCGGCACATCGGGTCCTAGCTCCTACAATGAGCAGTTCTTC

abundance: few
v_gene: TRBV7-2
len: 17
d_gene: TRBD1
j_gene: TRBJ2-1
CDR3aa: CASSLTSGTEFPYEQFF
CDR3nt: TGTGCCAGCAGCTTAACTTCCGGGACAGAATTCCCCTATGAGCAGTTCTTC

abundance: few
v_gene: TRBV21-1
len: 16
d_gene: .
j_gene: TRBJ2-1
CDR3aa: CASGPDSGTPYNEQFF
CDR3nt: TGTGCCAGCGGGCCCGATAGCGGGACCCCTTACAATGAGCAGTTCTTC

abundance: many
v_gene: TRBV4-1
len: 17
d_gene: TRBD2
j_gene: TRBJ2-5
CDR3aa: CASSQYTSGYEQETQYF
CDR3nt: TGCGCCAGCAGCCAGTACACTAGCGGATACGAGCAAGAGACCCAGTACTTC